This entry lists 29 T cell receptor beta chains sequenced from one sample in a study of metastatic and nonmetastatic thyroid tumors (dated by TCRdb to between 2020 and 2021). Before undergoing thyroid surgery, none of the patients had been given any kind of treatment. The library came from PCR. Sequencing was carried out with an Illumina HiSeq 4000. TCRdb passed the public sequencing reads through fastp at Q25 and MiXCR, retaining productive beta sequences. The sample table records about 32,000 clones; 20% to 25% of these occur just once. The ten most abundant clones make up about 10% of the sample. The specimen sequenced was blood. The receptors were gathered from a female donor with papillary thyroid cancer or a benign thyroid nodule (not recorded which). Some clones in this sample may be carry-over from other donors' samples.

This clone was counted many times. This chain links TRBV5-1 with TRBJ2-1; 11 nucleotides match TRBD2. In germline, CDR1 is SGHRS, CDR2 YFSETQ. V lost 0 bases to trimming and J lost 15 bases; unmatched junction nucleotides: 8. CDR3 length equals 14 residues. CDR3 amino acids: CASSLGLAGTPPFF. CDR3 DNA: TGCGCCAGCAGCTTGGGACTAGCGGGGACACCCCCGTTCTTC.

For the CDR3, the DNA is TGCAGTGCTACGCGGCGCGAGCACTCACCCCTCCACTTT. Amino acids: CSATRREHSPLHF. The chain couples TRBV20-1 to TRBJ1-6; D gene uncertain. CDR3 length equals 13 residues. CDR1 is DFQATT and CDR2 is SNEGSKA in the germline V gene (reference sequence). Between the trimmed V and J ends, which lost 4 bases and 10 bases, there was a span of 14 bases.

This clone showed up many times. This sequence joins TRBV2 and TRBJ2-2; possibly TRBD2 for D (6 bases). CDR1 and CDR2 from the germline V gene are SNHLY and FYNNEI. The length of the CDR3 is 14 residues. Trimming removed 7 bases at V and 3 bases at J, with 12 bases between. CDR3: CASNPGLDTGELFF. For the CDR3, the DNA is TGTGCCAGCAACCCGGGACTTGACACCGGGGAGCTGTTTTTT.

CDR3 protein: CASSLRSGVYNEQFF. The CDR3 DNA reads TGCGCCAGCAGCTTGAGGAGCGGGGTATACAATGAGCAGTTCTTC. The chain joins TRBV5-1 to TRBJ2-1; 7 bases are a match to TRBD2. The CDR3 is 15 amino acids. V was clipped by 1 base and J by 4 bases; unmatched bases: 5. CDR1 and CDR2 from the germline V gene are SGHRS and YFSETQ.

This clone showed up many times. This chain connects TRBV20-1 to TRBJ2-2; TRBD2 agrees at 11 bases. The CDR3 sequence is 16 residues long. From germline, CDR1 is DFQATT and CDR2 SNEGSKA (reference sequence). The junction had 10 bases not matched to a gene; V was cut back by 6 bases and J by 4 bases. The CDR3 region has the DNA TGCAGTGCCTCATCCCAAGGACTAGCGGGCACCGGGGAGCTGTTTTTT. This codes for CSASSQGLAGTGELFF.

This clone was detected a few times. V gene TRBV28 combines with J gene TRBJ1-5, with D possibly matching TRBD1 (6 bases). The CDR3 contains 15 residues. CDR1 and CDR2 from the germline V gene are MDHEN and SYDVKM. V was trimmed by 1 base and J by 3 bases, leaving 10 bases between them. The CDR3 nucleotides read TGTGCCAGCAGTTTATCGTGGGGGCCCAATCAGCCCCAGCATTTT. Its protein is CASSLSWGPNQPQHF.

This clone was seen ten or more times. The V gene is TRBV3-1, the J gene TRBJ1-5; perhaps TRBD1 as D (5 bases). The CDR3 is 14 amino acids. Trimming left V 8 bases short and J 1 base short, with 12 bases between. Germline V gene data show CDR1 as LGHDT and CDR2 as YNNKEL (reference sequence). The CDR3 reads CASVQGVSNQPQHF. The CDR3 bases are TGTGCCAGCGTCCAGGGCGTCAGCAATCAGCCCCAGCATTTT.

To note about this clone: This may come from a read error, since a much larger clone is one base off. The genes are TRBV24-1 and TRBJ2-3, with a tentative D call TRBD1 (6 bases). Per the germline V gene, CDR1 is KGHDR and CDR2 is SFDVKD. This CDR3 has 14 residues. The CDR3 coding sequence is TGTGCCACCGGTGATTTATACAGGGCAGATACGCAGTATTTT. Encoded protein: CATGDLYRADTQYF.

This clone was found a few times. This chain joins TRBV6-4 and TRBJ2-1, with TRBD1 identical over 10 bases. Germline loops: CDR1 MRHNA, CDR2 SNTAGT. There are 16 residues in the CDR3. V trimming: 0 bases; J trimming: 8 bases; junction bases outside the gene matches: 7. CDR3 loop: CASSDSGGQGKDEQFF. The CDR3 DNA sequence: TGTGCCAGCAGTGACTCAGGGGGACAGGGGAAGGATGAGCAGTTCTTC.

The V gene is TRBV20-1, the J gene TRBJ2-1, with 9 positions matching TRBD1. CDR3 length: 14 amino acids. Germline V gene data show CDR1 as DFQATT and CDR2 as SNEGSKA (reference sequence). V gave up 1 base and J gave up 4 bases; unmatched junction bases: 2. The CDR3 nucleotides are TGCAGTGCTAGAGGGGACAGGGATTACAATGAGCAGTTCTTC. As protein: CSARGDRDYNEQFF.

This clone was counted many times. The J gene is TRBJ1-4, the V gene TRBV30; no reliable D call. Trimming removed 1 base at V and 0 bases at J, with 12 bases between. The CDR3 spans 16 residues. CDR1 and CDR2 (germline): GTSNPN, SVGIG (reference sequence). This CDR3 is CAWSEGPFTTNEKLFF. The CDR3 DNA reads TGTGCCTGGAGTGAAGGGCCTTTCACAACTAATGAAAAACTGTTTTTT.

The sample holds a few counts of this clone. One end of the junction varies from germline; a read error may be responsible. The chain employs TRBV7-8 and TRBJ2-7; 13 nucleotides align to TRBD2. Germline V lookup: CDR1 SGHVS, CDR2 FQNEAQ. CDR3 length: 13 residues. CDR3 coding DNA: TGTGCCAGCAGCTTAGGGACTAGCGGGAGCCGGTCCTTC. Its protein is CASSLGTSGSRSF.

Ten or more counts support this clone. The gene calls are TRBV4-1 and TRBJ2-1; perhaps TRBD1 as D (6 bases). The germline CDR1 and CDR2 sequences are MGHRA and YSYEKL. V was trimmed by 2 bases and J by 5 bases, leaving 13 bases between them. This CDR3 is built from 15 residues. The CDR3 protein is CASSQIARTDNEQFF. As DNA, the CDR3 is TGCGCCAGCAGCCAAATCGCCCGGACAGACAATGAGCAGTTCTTC.

This clone has a count of ten or more. The CDR3 DNA reads as TGCAGCCGTGGGACGCAGTATTTT. It specifies CSRGTQYF. J is TRBJ2-3 and V is TRBV20-1; D uncertain. Germline CDR1 reads DFQATT; CDR2 reads SNEGSKA (reference sequence). The CDR3 contains 8 residues.

The chain joins TRBV6-1 to TRBJ1-2, with TRBD1 identical over 7 bases. The V gene end was trimmed by 6 bases and the J gene end by 4 bases; junction bases not matched to a gene: 5. The CDR3 spans 13 residues. The germline gives CDR1 MNHNS, CDR2 SASEGT. CDR3 bases: TGTGCCAGCAGGCGACAGGGAAGCTATGGCTACACCTTC. It yields the protein CASRRQGSYGYTF.

This clone occurred many times. The genes are TRBV20-1 and TRBJ2-2, with TRBD2 as a possible D gene (5 bases). CDR3 length equals 13 residues. The germline V and J ends were trimmed by 6 bases and 8 bases, with 16 bases remaining between them. The germline CDR1 and CDR2 sequences are DFQATT and SNEGSKA (reference sequence). CDR3 residues: CSAPLRVAGELFF. The CDR3 DNA is TGCAGTGCCCCCTTGAGGGTAGCGGGGGAGCTGTTTTTT.

This chain joins TRBV10-2 and TRBJ2-7; D is possibly TRBD2 (6 bases). Per germline, CDR1 WSHSY and CDR2 SAAADI. This CDR3 contains 13 residues. V lost 10 bases, J lost 5 bases, and 18 bases lay in between. The CDR3 coding sequence is TGCGCCACCAGGGTACGGGAGCAGCACGAGCAGTACTTC. Its translation: CATRVREQHEQYF.

This clone was seen at least ten times. CDR3 amino acids: CASSMAEGTDTQYF. CDR3 sequence (DNA): TGTGCCAGTAGTATGGCGGAAGGCACAGATACGCAGTATTTT. The gene calls are TRBV19 and TRBJ2-3; no definite D call. The CDR3 is made up of 14 amino acids. Trimming cost V 3 bases and J 1 base, with 8 bases left between them. Germline CDR1 LNHDA, CDR2 SQIVND (reference sequence).

This clone was detected many times. The chain links TRBV7-9 to TRBJ2-1, with a weak D call TRBD1 (6 bases). Looked up from germline, CDR1 is SEHNR and CDR2 is FQNEAQ (reference sequence). This CDR3 comprises 15 residues. The V gene lost 5 bases and the J gene lost 0 bases, with 11 bases spanning the gap. DNA for the CDR3: TGTGCCAGCAGCATGACAGGTAGCTCCTACAATGAGCAGTTCTTC. Protein sequence: CASSMTGSSYNEQFF. Based on the CDR3 plus reference TRBV7-9 and TRBJ2-1, the full variable domain is DTGVSQNPRHKITKRGQNVTFRCDPISEHNRLYWYRQTLGQGPEFLTYFQNEAQLEKSRLLSDRFSAERPKGSFSTLEIQRTEQGDSAMYLCASSMTGSSYNEQFFGPGTRLTVL.

The chain is built from TRBV4-2 and TRBJ2-7; the match to TRBD1 covers 9 bases. V lost 3 bases, J lost 7 bases, and 7 bases stayed unmatched. Germline CDR1 LGHNA, CDR2 YNFKEQ. The CDR3 consists of 14 residues. In nucleotides, the CDR3 is TGTGCCAGCAGCCATCAGGGACAGGGTGTGGAGCAGTACTTC. Amino acid sequence: CASSHQGQGVEQYF.

In this sample, this clone turned up many times. V gene TRBV29-1 combines with J gene TRBJ2-7; D not resolved. Deletions cut 4 bases from V and 0 bases from J, with 7 bases between. This CDR3 is built from 12 residues. CDR1 and CDR2 from the germline V gene are SQVTM and ANQGSEA. The CDR3: CSVAGSSYEQYF. The CDR3 DNA sequence: TGCAGCGTTGCGGGCAGCTCCTACGAGCAGTACTTC.

The chain uses TRBV28 and TRBJ2-3; the match to TRBD2 covers 7 bases. This CDR3 comprises 17 residues. Germline V gives CDR1 MDHEN, CDR2 SYDVKM. The ends lost 6 bases at V and 4 bases at J; junction bases unmatched: 16. Here the CDR3 DNA reads TGTGCCAGCAGACGGAGCGGGGCCTGGGGGAGCGCAGATACGCAGTATTTT. Protein: CASRRSGAWGSADTQYF. Supplemented by reference TRBV28 and TRBJ2-3, the full variable domain reads DVKVTQSSRYLVKRTGEKVFLECVQDMDHENMFWYRQDPGLGLRLIYFSYDVKMKEKGDIPEGYSVSREKKERFSLILESASTNQTSMYLCASRRSGAWGSADTQYFGPGTRLTVL.

This clone was counted between two and nine times. A read error may explain this, as a much larger clone is one base away. The genes are TRBV5-4 and TRBJ1-4, with 11 bases fitting TRBD1. The CDR3 has 14 residues. The germline V gene has CDR1 SGHNT and CDR2 YYREEE (reference sequence). In DNA form, the CDR3 reads TGTTCCAGCAGCTTGGGACAGGGGGATGAAAAACTGTTTTTT. This encodes CSSSLGQGDEKLFF.

The table lists this clone with a few counts. Germline is not matched at one junction end, which may reflect a read error. The V call is TRBV28, the J call TRBJ2-7; 11 nucleotides agree with TRBD2. The CDR3 is 15 amino acids. Germline V CDR1 and CDR2: MDHEN, SYDVKM. CDR3 sequence reads: CASNLGTSGSYEQYF. Here the CDR3 DNA reads TGTGCCAGCAATTTAGGGACTAGCGGCTCCTACGAGCAGTACTTC.

In its sample, this clone is medium-sized. This sequence joins TRBV6-1 and TRBJ2-7, with D possibly TRBD2 on 6 matching bases. The CDR3 covers 14 residues. With 8 bases removed from V and 2 bases from J, the gap between germline ends came to 16 bases. Per germline, CDR1 MNHNS and CDR2 SASEGT. The CDR3 loop reads CASPGDVPPYEQYF. The CDR3 nucleotides are TGTGCCAGCCCGGGGGACGTACCTCCCTACGAGCAGTACTTC.

In this sample, this clone turned up once. An end of the junction does not agree with germline; a read error may underlie this. The chain combines TRBV20-1 with TRBJ1-6; 7 bases are shared with TRBD1. This CDR3 contains 14 residues. The V gene's germline CDR1 is DFQATT and CDR2 SNEGSKA (reference sequence). CDR3 residues: CPSFDRVDNSPLHF. In DNA form, the CDR3 reads TGTCCTTCCTTTGACAGGGTAGATAATTCACCCCTCCACTTT.

This clone was counted ten times or more. V gene TRBV5-4 combines with J gene TRBJ2-7; D gene uncertain. Trimming took 9 bases from V and 2 from J, leaving 15 bases between them. The CDR3 loop spans 13 amino acids. The germline gives CDR1 SGHNT, CDR2 YYREEE (reference sequence). The CDR3: CATSGLDAYEQYF. CDR3 DNA: TGTGCCACCTCAGGATTGGACGCCTACGAGCAGTACTTC.

This clone has a handful of counts. V and J are TRBV12-3 or TRBV12-4 and TRBJ1-1; D is possibly TRBD1 (6 bases). The CDR3 length is 17 residues. Trimming took off 6 bases at V and 5 bases at J, with 25 bases between the two ends. CDR3 region: CASSRQVWRAVETEAFF. CDR3 in DNA: TGTGCCAGCAGCCGACAGGTATGGCGGGCAGTGGAGACTGAAGCTTTCTTT.

The sample holds many counts of this clone. The chain employs TRBV19 and TRBJ2-1; 10 positions match TRBD2. Germline lookup yields CDR1 LNHDA and CDR2 SQIVND (reference sequence). The CDR3 consists of 16 residues. V was clipped by 4 bases and J by 7 bases; unmatched bases: 10. CDR3 bases: TGTGCCAGTAGTACCCTCGGTGAGCGGGAGGGGAATGAGCAGTTCTTC. Protein: CASSTLGEREGNEQFF.